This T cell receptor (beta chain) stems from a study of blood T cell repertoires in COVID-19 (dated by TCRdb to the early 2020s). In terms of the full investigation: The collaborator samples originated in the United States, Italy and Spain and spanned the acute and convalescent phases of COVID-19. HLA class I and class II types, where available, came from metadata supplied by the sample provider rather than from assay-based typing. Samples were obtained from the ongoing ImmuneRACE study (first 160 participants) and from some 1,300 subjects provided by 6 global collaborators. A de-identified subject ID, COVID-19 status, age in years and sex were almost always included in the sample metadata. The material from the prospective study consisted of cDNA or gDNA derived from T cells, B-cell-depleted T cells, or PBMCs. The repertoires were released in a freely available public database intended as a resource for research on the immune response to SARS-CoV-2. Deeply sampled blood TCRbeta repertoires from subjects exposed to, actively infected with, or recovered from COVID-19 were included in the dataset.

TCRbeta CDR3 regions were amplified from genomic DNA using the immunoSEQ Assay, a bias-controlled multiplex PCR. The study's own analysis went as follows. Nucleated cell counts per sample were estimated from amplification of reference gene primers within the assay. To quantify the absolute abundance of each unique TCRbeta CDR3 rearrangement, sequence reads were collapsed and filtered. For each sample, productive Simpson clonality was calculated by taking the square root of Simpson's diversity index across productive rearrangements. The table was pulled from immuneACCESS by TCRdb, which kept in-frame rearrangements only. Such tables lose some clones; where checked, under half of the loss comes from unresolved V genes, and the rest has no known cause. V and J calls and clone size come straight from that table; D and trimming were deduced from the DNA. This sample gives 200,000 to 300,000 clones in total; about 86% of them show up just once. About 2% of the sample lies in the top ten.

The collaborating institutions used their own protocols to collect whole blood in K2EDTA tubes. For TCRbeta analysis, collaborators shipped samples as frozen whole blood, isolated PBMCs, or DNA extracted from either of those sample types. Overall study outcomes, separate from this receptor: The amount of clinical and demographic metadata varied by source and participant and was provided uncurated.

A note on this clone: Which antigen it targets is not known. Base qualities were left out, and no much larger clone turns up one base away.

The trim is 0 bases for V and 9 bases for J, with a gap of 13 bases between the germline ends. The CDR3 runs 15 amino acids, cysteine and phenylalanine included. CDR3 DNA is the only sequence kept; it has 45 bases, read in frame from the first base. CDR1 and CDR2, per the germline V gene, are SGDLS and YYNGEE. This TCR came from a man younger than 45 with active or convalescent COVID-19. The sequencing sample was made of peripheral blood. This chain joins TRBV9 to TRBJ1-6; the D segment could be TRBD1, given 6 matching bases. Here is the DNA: TGTGCCAGCAGCGTAGAGAGACAGGCCTCTTCACCCCTCCACTTT. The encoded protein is CASSVERQASSPLHF.